The 4 T cell receptor beta chains in this list originate from one sample, sequenced in a study of Graves' ophthalmopathy and Graves' hyperthyroidism. From RNA, the CDR3 regions of TCR beta chains were amplified and sequenced. The workflow started with a first-round RT-PCR run with HTBI primers and then moved on to a second-round multiplex PCR. TCRdb re-called the multiplex PCR reads with MiXCR, one entry per CDR3 protein. The sample comprises 600,000 to 700,000 distinct CDR3 sequences, roughly 41% of which are singletons, and 2.5% to 3.5% rests with the top ten. Sequenced: peripheral blood. These receptors all come from an adult man with Graves' ophthalmopathy.

This chain joins TRBV20-1 and TRBJ2-3, with 7 nucleotides matching TRBD2. V was pared by 6 bases and J by 2 bases, with 8 bases of the junction left unmatched. CDR1 is DFQATT, CDR2 SNEGSKA, per germline (reference sequence). There are 14 residues in the CDR3. CDR3 DNA: TGCAGTGCGTGCCTAGCGGTATTCACAGATACGCAGTATTTT. It translates to CSACLAVFTDTQYF.

This clonotype was picked up many times. The chain uses TRBV2 and TRBJ2-7; TRBD1 agrees at 8 bases. Unmatched junction bases numbered 6, after V lost 3 bases and J lost 2 bases. Germline V gene sequence: CDR1 SNHLY, CDR2 FYNNEI. The CDR3 is 15 residues long. The CDR3 sequence: CASSEKTGVTYEQYF. The CDR3 DNA reads as TGTGCCAGCAGTGAGAAGACAGGGGTGACCTACGAGCAGTACTTC.

This clonotype was picked up one time. The J gene is TRBJ1-5, the V gene TRBV24-1; possibly TRBD1 for D (5 bases). The V end was cut by 4 bases, the J end by 5 bases, with 14 bases between. The germline gives CDR1 KGHDR, CDR2 SFDVKD. CDR3 length: 15 residues. The CDR3 sequence: CATSEGQGPDQPQHF. Here the CDR3 DNA reads TGTGCCACCAGTGAGGGGCAGGGACCTGATCAGCCCCAGCATTTT.

This clonotype has only one observation. The chain employs TRBV7-9 and TRBJ1-4, with TRBD1 matching 11 bases. The CDR3 is made up of 16 amino acids. From germline, CDR1 is SEHNR and CDR2 FQNEAQ (reference sequence). Trimming removed 0 bases from V and 6 bases from J; junction bases left unmatched: 3. The CDR3 DNA follows: TGTGCCAGCAGCTTAGCCGGGACAGGGGGAGATGAAAAACTGTTTTTT. Protein: CASSLAGTGGDEKLFF. Using reference TRBV7-9 and TRBJ1-4 for the parts outside the CDR3, the full variable domain is DTGVSQNPRHKITKRGQNVTFRCDPISEHNRLYWYRQTLGQGPEFLTYFQNEAQLEKSRLLSDRFSAERPKGSFSTLEIQRTEQGDSAMYLCASSLAGTGGDEKLFFGSGTQLSVL.